A single sample is the source of the 7 T cell receptor beta chains below, sequenced in a study of blood T cells in healthy people across ages. A second roughly 6 to 12 cycle PCR used barcoded and J-beta primers. Using its own MiXCR run on the 5' RACE reads, TCRdb lists one record per CDR3 protein. Here the sample spans about 1.8 million distinct CDR3 sequences, just under 50% being singletons. What was sequenced was blood. The receptors originated from a middle-aged woman in good health.

The chain recombines TRBV7-9 with TRBJ1-2; D ambiguous. Germline loops: CDR1 SEHNR, CDR2 FQNEAQ (reference sequence). There are 14 residues in the CDR3. V was clipped by 2 bases and J by 8 bases, with 15 bases between them. The CDR3 region is CASSLMAPPGGYTF. As DNA, the CDR3 is TGTGCCAGCAGCTTAATGGCTCCCCCGGGGGGCTACACCTTC.

This clonotype was detected a few times. The chain has TRBV12-3 or TRBV12-4 and TRBJ1-6; 8 bases line up with TRBD1. The CDR3 consists of 17 residues. Trimming at V came to 3 bases and at J to 7 bases, leaving 11 bases not matched to a gene. CDR3 nucleotides: TGTGCCAGCAGTTTGTCGGGGACAGGCCGAAAAAATTCACCCCTCCACTTT. This codes for CASSLSGTGRKNSPLHF.

This clonotype was counted between two and nine times. This chain joins TRBV20-1 and TRBJ2-1; 8 bases map to TRBD1. Germline V lookup: CDR1 DFQATT, CDR2 SNEGSKA (reference sequence). The CDR3 runs 14 residues. After removal of 6 bases from V and 6 bases from J, the junction contained 10 bases not matched to a gene. Written as DNA, the CDR3 is TGCAGTGCGGAGCGACAGGGGATCAGCAATGAGCAGTTCTTC. Translated, it gives CSAERQGISNEQFF.

In this sample, this clonotype turned up a few times. The chain has TRBV29-1 and TRBJ2-3; either TRBD1 or TRBD2 may fit D (6 bases each). The CDR3 is made up of 13 amino acids. Germline lookup yields CDR1 SQVTM and CDR2 ANQGSEA. The germline V and J ends were trimmed by 3 bases and 3 bases, with 10 bases remaining between them. The CDR3 sequence is CSVEWGATDTQYF. The CDR3 DNA reads TGCAGCGTTGAGTGGGGGGCGACAGATACGCAGTATTTT.

This clonotype was observed once. The V call is TRBV6-5, the J call TRBJ2-5; D might be TRBD1 (6 bases). The DNA end favors TRBJ2-7, so the J call may be wrong. Germline V gives CDR1 MNHEY, CDR2 SVGAGI. The CDR3 has 15 amino acids. The DNA of the CDR3 is TGTGCCAGCAGTTACGCAGGACAGACCCTCTACGAGCAGTACTTC. Its translation is CASSYAGQTLYEQYF.

The chain couples TRBV20-1 to TRBJ2-7; 8 nucleotides agree with TRBD1. This CDR3 region has 14 residues. CDR1 is DFQATT, CDR2 SNEGSKA, per germline (reference sequence). V lost 2 bases and J lost 4; bases outside the gene matches: 7. This chain's CDR3 is CSARPDRGRYEQYF. Here the CDR3 DNA reads TGCAGTGCTAGACCCGACAGGGGAAGATACGAGCAGTACTTC.

V usage is TRBV10-3 and J usage is TRBJ2-1; the D gene is possibly TRBD2 (5 bases). The CDR3 is made up of 15 amino acids. The germline CDR1 and CDR2 sequences are ENHRY and SYGVKD. The germline V and J ends were trimmed by 2 bases and 0 bases, with 8 bases remaining between them. The CDR3 region is CAISEPGSSYNEQFF. The CDR3 nucleotides read TGTGCCATCAGTGAGCCGGGGAGCTCCTACAATGAGCAGTTCTTC.